The rows below give T cell receptor beta chains drawn from one sample of a study of T-cell reconstitution after alpha-beta-depleted transplantation in children. TCRdb reanalysed the PCR reads using MiXCR and keeps one entry per CDR3 protein. The sample shows 180,000 or so distinct CDR3 sequences, 5% to 7.5% of them seen only once. Here the sequenced sample was PBMCs, taken before TCRalphabeta/CD19-depleted stem cell transplant. These receptors originate from a girl less than two years old with combined immunodeficiency, due to receive a stem cell transplant. CDR3s include the opening cysteine and the closing phenylalanine or tryptophan. The D gene is left open where the match is weak. Where a row states a size, it is once, few, many or the class of an expanded clone; other rows omit it.

TRBV7-2	TRBJ2-5	many	TRBD1	CASSSFRTGRETQYF	TGTGCCAGCAGTTCATTTAGGACAGGGAGAGAGACCCAGTACTTC
TRBV24-1	TRBJ2-3	many	TRBD2	CATSDLLAGDTDTQYF	TGTGCCACCAGTGATTTGCTAGCGGGGGACACAGATACGCAGTATTTT
TRBV5-6	TRBJ1-2	few	NA	CASSFNPRGSHGYTF	TGTGCCAGCAGCTTCAATCCCAGGGGAAGCCATGGCTACACCTTC
TRBV28	TRBJ2-1	many	NA	CASSLFTGREWNYNEQFF	TGTGCCAGCAGTTTATTTACCGGTCGGGAGTGGAACTACAATGAGCAGTTCTTC
TRBV27	TRBJ2-7	many	TRBD2	CASRPGLAGGKFQYEQYF	TGTGCCAGCAGGCCGGGACTAGCGGGAGGGAAATTTCAGTACGAGCAGTACTTC
TRBV6-2/TRBV6-3	TRBJ2-7	many	NA	CASSYAGYEQYF	TGTGCCAGCAGTTACGCGGGCTACGAGCAGTACTTC
TRBV29-1	TRBJ2-7	many	NA	CSVSTLTYEQYF	TGCAGCGTTTCTACCTTAACCTACGAGCAGTACTTC
TRBV6-5	TRBJ2-2	many	TRBD2	CASRLPRLAGADTGELFF	TGTGCCAGCAGACTCCCCAGACTAGCGGGAGCGGACACCGGGGAGCTGTTTTTT
TRBV10-3	TRBJ2-3	NA	NA	CAIRVDTDTQYF	TGTGCCATCAGGGTAGACACAGATACGCAGTATTTT
TRBV6-5	TRBJ2-7	NA	NA	CASTTGAHEQYF	TGTGCCAGCACCACCGGGGCCCACGAGCAGTACTTC
TRBV20-1	TRBJ1-2	many	NA	CSARAGASARYGYTF	TGCAGTGCTAGAGCAGGGGCGTCGGCCCGTTATGGCTACACCTTC
TRBV7-2	TRBJ2-7	NA	TRBD2	CASSRTSNNAVRPEQYF	TGTGCCAGCAGCCGGACTAGCAATAATGCTGTCCGTCCCGAGCAGTACTTC
TRBV27	TRBJ2-1	many	TRBD1	CASSLVQGALNEQFF	TGTGCCAGCAGTTTAGTACAGGGGGCCCTAAATGAGCAGTTCTTC
TRBV10-3	TRBJ1-2	many	TRBD1	CAISTGGPYGYTF	TGTGCCATCAGTACAGGGGGACCCTATGGCTACACCTTC
TRBV29-1	TRBJ2-7	many	NA	CSVSSPTSLHEQYF	TGCAGCGTCTCGAGCCCCACTAGTTTACACGAGCAGTACTTC
TRBV12-3/TRBV12-4	TRBJ2-7	many	NA	CASSLKSEQYF	TGTGCCAGCAGTTTAAAGAGCGAGCAGTACTTC
TRBV5-6	TRBJ2-1	many	TRBD2	CASSLWTSGNYNEQFF	TGTGCCAGCAGCCTCTGGACTAGCGGGAACTACAATGAGCAGTTCTTC
TRBV5-1	TRBJ2-7	many	TRBD1	CASSRRDSPPYEQYF	TGCGCCAGCAGCCGCCGGGACAGTCCCCCCTACGAGCAGTACTTC
TRBV14	TRBJ2-3	many	NA	CASSQGGWATQYF	TGTGCCAGCAGCCAAGGGGGCTGGGCTACGCAGTATTTT
TRBV15	TRBJ2-3	many	TRBD2	CATSRDPPRRGGLDTQYF	TGTGCCACCAGCAGAGATCCCCCACGGCGGGGGGGGTTAGATACGCAGTATTTT
TRBV30	TRBJ1-3	NA	NA	CACPSSGNTIYF	TGTGCCTGCCCATCCTCTGGAAACACCATATATTTT
TRBV29-1	TRBJ1-2	NA	NA	CSVESGSAPRDYGYTF	TGCAGCGTTGAGTCGGGAAGTGCACCCCGTGACTATGGCTACACCTTC
TRBV20-1	TRBJ1-5	many	NA	CSAWTPGHQPQHF	TGCAGTGCGTGGACACCAGGGCATCAGCCCCAGCATTTT
TRBV4-3	TRBJ1-5	many	NA	CASSQDRIYQPQHF	TGCGCCAGCAGCCAAGACAGAATATATCAGCCCCAGCATTTT
TRBV12-3/TRBV12-4	TRBJ2-6	few	NA	CASGTLRGIAGANVLTF	TGTGCCAGCGGGACCCTTAGGGGGATCGCTGGGGCCAACGTCCTGACTTTC
TRBV20-1	TRBJ1-4	few	TRBD1	CSAPGGATNEKLFF	TGCAGTGCCCCAGGGGGAGCCACTAATGAAAAACTGTTTTTT
TRBV11-2	TRBJ2-4	many	NA	CASSLTRPLIWVAKNIQYF	TGTGCCAGCAGCTTAACACGCCCATTGATCTGGGTGGCCAAAAACATTCAGTACTTC
TRBV24-1	TRBJ1-5	many	NA	CATSDSLGYSNQPQHF	TGTGCCACCAGTGATTCGCTCGGATATAGCAATCAGCCCCAGCATTTT
TRBV29-1	TRBJ2-7	many	NA	CSVVRGDSYEQYF	TGCAGCGTTGTTAGGGGGGACTCCTACGAGCAGTACTTC
TRBV5-4	TRBJ2-4	many	NA	CASSLSLAKNIQYF	TGTGCCAGCAGCTTGAGCCTAGCCAAAAACATTCAGTACTTC
TRBV3-1	TRBJ2-1	many	NA	CASSHESSPLVNNEQFF	TGTGCCAGCAGCCACGAGAGCAGTCCCCTTGTAAACAATGAGCAGTTCTTC
TRBV7-9	TRBJ1-2	NA	NA	CASSLWDGYTF	TGTGCCAGCAGCTTATGGGATGGCTACACCTTC
TRBV20-1	TRBJ2-4	many	NA	CSARDLGPAQYF	TGCAGTGCTAGAGATCTCGGACCGGCTCAGTACTTC
TRBV15	TRBJ2-1	many	NA	CATSRDDSSYNEQFF	TGTGCCACCAGCAGAGATGATAGCTCCTACAATGAGCAGTTCTTC
TRBV4-1	TRBJ2-5	many	TRBD2	CASSQGLAQETQYF	TGCGCCAGCAGCCAAGGACTAGCACAAGAGACCCAGTACTTC
TRBV29-1	TRBJ2-3	many	TRBD2	CAFRLATDTQYF	TGCGCCTTTAGACTAGCGACAGATACGCAGTATTTT
TRBV6-5	TRBJ2-1	many	TRBD1	CASSLGQGARNEQFF	TGTGCCAGCAGCCTAGGACAGGGGGCAAGGAATGAGCAGTTCTTC
TRBV19	TRBJ2-2	many	TRBD1	CASVPGTADTGELFF	TGTGCCAGTGTGCCCGGGACAGCCGACACCGGGGAGCTGTTTTTT
TRBV19	TRBJ2-6	many	NA	CASIGAGGSGANVLTF	TGTGCCAGTATTGGGGCAGGTGGATCTGGGGCCAACGTCCTGACTTTC
TRBV7-8	TRBJ2-3	many	NA	CASSFGPGGTDTQYF	NA
TRBV20-1	TRBJ2-3	many	TRBD2	CSARVKLAGDTDTQYF	TGCAGTGCTAGGGTCAAACTAGCGGGGGACACAGATACGCAGTATTTT
TRBV6-1	TRBJ2-5	NA	NA	CASSNTGQETLETQYF	TGTGCCAGCAGCAATACGGGTCAGGAGACTCTCGAGACCCAGTACTTC
TRBV28	TRBJ1-2	many	TRBD1	CASSLWGPGTGNGYTF	TGTGCCAGCAGTTTATGGGGTCCCGGGACAGGGAACGGCTACACCTTC